The following is a TCR beta chain sequence with its context. The antigen is unknown. The data are from a study of T cells expressing NK-cell markers. In the study overall: Within the sequenced cohort of eight donors, seven exhibited HCMV seropositivity and one was seronegative.

Study results and limitations: Among CD8+ T cells from 5 to 7 donors, dominant NKG2C+ clonotypes accounted for about 1.0-7.0%. These clonotypes also led the CD3+CD56-NKG2C+ fraction in four donors.

Template switching by 5'RACE with UMIs generated the TCR beta cDNA. TCRdb reworked the 5' RACE reads into one entry per CDR3 protein, no DNA. This table lists 300,000 to 450,000 distinct CDR3 sequences. The CDR3 length is 14 residues. Germline CDR1 reads SGHKS; CDR2 reads YYEKEE (reference sequence). The clonotype was recovered from a man between 18 and 69 years old in good health. Input material: blood T cells: a sorted CD56 or NKG2C T cell subset, CD4+ or CD8+ T cells, or bulk PBMC T cells (not recorded which). The chain couples TRBV5-5 to TRBJ2-4. The CDR3 reads CASSLSGTSNIQYF.